This is a list of T cell receptor beta chains from one sample in a study of T cell responses to AZD1222 COVID-19 vaccine. Data came from immunoSEQ multiplex PCR; TCRdb stores just in-frame clones and leaves some out. The sample holds about 55,000 clones, 70% to 90% seen once. Source: peripheral blood, taken on day 0 of AZD1222 vaccination. The source is an adult in good health. The CDR3 runs from the conserved cysteine through the conserved F or W. Each record gives: clone size, D gene, J gene, V gene, CDR3 protein, CDR3 DNA. A D gene is named only where the DNA matches it firmly. Part of the rows lack a size; the others show once, few, many or a class for expanded clones.

.	.	TRBJ2-3	TRBV29-1	CSARRGSSTDTQYF	TGCAGCGCCCGACGGGGGTCTAGCACAGATACGCAGTATTTT
.	TRBD1	TRBJ2-1	TRBV5-1	CASSVPDRAYNEQFF	TGCGCCAGCAGCGTACCGGACAGGGCCTACAATGAGCAGTTCTTC
.	TRBD2	TRBJ2-5	TRBV4-2	CASSPSGLAGGGETQYF	TGTGCCAGCAGCCCGTCCGGACTAGCGGGGGGGGGTGAGACCCAGTACTTC
.	TRBD1	TRBJ2-6	TRBV9	CASSDSGTGGFGANVLTF	TGTGCCAGCAGCGACTCCGGGACAGGGGGATTCGGGGCCAACGTCCTGACTTTC
.	TRBD1	TRBJ1-5	TRBV12-3/TRBV12-4	CASLGQVNQPQHF	TGTGCCAGCTTGGGACAGGTAAATCAGCCCCAGCATTTT
.	TRBD1	TRBJ1-1	TRBV9	CASSAGTGGTEAFF	TGTGCCAGCAGCGCGGGGACAGGGGGCACTGAAGCTTTCTTT
.	.	TRBJ1-2	TRBV24-1	CATSDSGRGGYTF	TGTGCCACCAGTGATTCTGGAAGGGGCGGCTACACCTTC
.	.	TRBJ1-1	TRBV4-2	CASSQEATRWNTEAFF	TGTGCCAGCAGCCAAGAAGCTACGCGATGGAACACTGAAGCTTTCTTT
once	.	TRBJ2-5	TRBV5-4	CASSFGPQETQYF	TGTGCCAGCAGCTTTGGTCCTCAAGAGACCCAGTACTTC
.	.	TRBJ2-7	TRBV5-1	CASSTLAGPQYEQYF	TGCGCCAGCAGCACCCTTGCAGGGCCCCAATACGAGCAGTACTTC
.	TRBD1	TRBJ1-2	TRBV29-1	CSARQGDNYGYTF	TGCAGCGCTAGACAGGGGGATAACTATGGCTACACCTTC
.	TRBD1	TRBJ2-2	TRBV3-1/TRBV3-2	CASSRTGAGELFF	TGTGCCAGCAGCCGGACAGGGGCCGGGGAGCTGTTTTTT
.	TRBD1	TRBJ1-2	TRBV6-5	CASRTGTGDNYGYTF	TGTGCCAGCAGGACCGGGACAGGGGATAACTATGGCTACACCTTC
.	TRBD1	TRBJ1-2	TRBV18	CASSANDRAHYGYTF	TGTGCCAGCTCAGCTAATGACAGGGCCCACTATGGCTACACCTTC
once	TRBD1	TRBJ2-1	TRBV28	CASSLSDRETYNEQFF	TGTGCCAGCAGTTTATCGGACAGGGAGACCTACAATGAGCAGTTCTTC
.	TRBD1	TRBJ1-6	TRBV5-4	CASSLQGVRNSPLHF	TGTGCCAGCAGCCTCCAGGGGGTTCGGAATTCACCCCTCCACTTT
.	.	TRBJ2-1	TRBV9	CASSVTSYNEQFF	TGTGCCAGCAGCGTAACCAGTTACAATGAGCAGTTCTTC
.	.	TRBJ2-2	TRBV6-4	CASSQGSTGELFF	TGTGCCAGCAGTCAGGGAAGCACCGGGGAGCTGTTTTTT
few	.	TRBJ2-7	TRBV5-4	CASSLAARGEQYF	TGTGCCAGCAGCTTGGCCGCGAGGGGTGAGCAGTACTTC
.	TRBD1	TRBJ2-7	TRBV24-1	CATSEQGAGPYEQYF	TGTGCCACCAGTGAGCAGGGGGCTGGCCCCTACGAGCAGTACTTC
.	.	TRBJ2-3	TRBV28	CASSPLNSTDTQYF	TGTGCCAGCAGCCCCCTTAACAGCACAGATACGCAGTATTTT
.	TRBD1	TRBJ2-2	TRBV3-1/TRBV3-2	CASRGQGEAGELFF	TGTGCCAGCAGGGGACAGGGGGAAGCCGGGGAGCTGTTTTTT
.	.	TRBJ1-1	TRBV6-1	CASSEMERNTEAFF	TGTGCCAGCAGTGAAATGGAGAGGAACACTGAAGCTTTCTTT
.	.	TRBJ2-5	TRBV15	CATSGSQETQYF	TGTGCCACCAGCGGCAGCCAAGAGACCCAGTACTTC
.	TRBD2	TRBJ2-5	TRBV5-4	CASSLSSGQETQYF	TGTGCCAGCAGCTTGTCTAGCGGTCAAGAGACCCAGTACTTC
.	.	TRBJ2-2	TRBV10-2	CALQGRDTGELFF	TGCGCTCTACAGGGGAGGGACACCGGGGAGCTGTTTTTT
.	.	TRBJ1-1	TRBV5-4	CASSLAGSTEAFF	TGTGCCAGCAGCTTGGCTGGGAGTACTGAAGCTTTCTTT
.	.	TRBJ1-2	TRBV6-5	CASSRDTLKGYTF	TGTGCCAGCAGTCGGGACACCCTCAAGGGCTACACCTTC